This TCR beta chain was profiled in a study of chemoradiotherapy in HPV16-positive cancers. Germline assignment: CDR1 SQVTM and CDR2 ANQGSEA. The CDR3 is 14 residues long. V was clipped by 0 bases and J by 5 bases, with 13 bases between them. Assay: immunoSEQ multiplex PCR; the TCRdb copy retains only in-frame clones and omits some. The sample consists of about 10,000 clones, approximately 90% of them appearing once. The chain employs TRBV29-1 and TRBJ1-1, with D hard to call. The sequencing here drew on blood, taken from a patient who underwent chemoradiotherapy. The clonotype originates from a human donor with HPV-associated anogenital cancer. For the CDR3, the DNA is TGCAGCGTTGAAGAGGGATTCAGAGGGACTGAAGCTTTCTTT. It is translated as CSVEEGFRGTEAFF. The whole variable domain, filled in from reference TRBV29-1 and TRBJ1-1, reads SAVISQKPSRDICQRGTSLTIQCQVDSQVTMMFWYRQQPGQSLTLIATANQGSEATYESGFVIDKFPISRPNLTFSTLTVSNMSPEDSSIYLCSVEEGFRGTEAFFGQGTRLTVV.